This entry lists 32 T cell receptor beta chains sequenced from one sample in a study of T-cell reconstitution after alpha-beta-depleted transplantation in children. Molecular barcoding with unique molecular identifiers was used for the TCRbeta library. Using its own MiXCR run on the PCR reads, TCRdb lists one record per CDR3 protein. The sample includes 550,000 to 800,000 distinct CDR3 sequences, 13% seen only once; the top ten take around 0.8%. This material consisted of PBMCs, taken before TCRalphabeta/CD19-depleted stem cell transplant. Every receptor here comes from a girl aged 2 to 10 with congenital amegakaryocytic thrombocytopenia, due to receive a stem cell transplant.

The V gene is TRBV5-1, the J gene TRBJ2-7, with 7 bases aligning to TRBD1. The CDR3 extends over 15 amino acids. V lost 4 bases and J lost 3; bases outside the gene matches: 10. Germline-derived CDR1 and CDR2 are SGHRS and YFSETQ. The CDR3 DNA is TGCGCCAGCAGCCCAAGACAGGGATCGTTCTACGAGCAGTACTTC. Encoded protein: CASSPRQGSFYEQYF.

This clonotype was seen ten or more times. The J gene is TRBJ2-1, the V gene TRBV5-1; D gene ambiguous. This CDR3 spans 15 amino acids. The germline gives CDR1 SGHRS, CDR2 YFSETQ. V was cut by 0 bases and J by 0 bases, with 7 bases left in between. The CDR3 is CASSLGSSSYNEQFF. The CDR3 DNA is TGCGCCAGCAGCTTGGGCTCTAGCTCCTACAATGAGCAGTTCTTC.

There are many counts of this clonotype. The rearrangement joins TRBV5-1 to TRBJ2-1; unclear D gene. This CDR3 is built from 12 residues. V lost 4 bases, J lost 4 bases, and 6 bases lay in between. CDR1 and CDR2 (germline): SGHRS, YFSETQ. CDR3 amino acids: CASSRQYNEQFF. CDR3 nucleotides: TGCGCCAGCAGCCGACAATACAATGAGCAGTTCTTC.

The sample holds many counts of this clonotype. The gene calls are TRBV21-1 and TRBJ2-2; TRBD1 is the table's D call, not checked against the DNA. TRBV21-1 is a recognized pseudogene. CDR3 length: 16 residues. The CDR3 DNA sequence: TGTGCCAGCAGCAAGGGCGCGCCGGACAGCGCCGGGGAGCTGTTTTTT. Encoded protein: CASSKGAPDSAGELFF.

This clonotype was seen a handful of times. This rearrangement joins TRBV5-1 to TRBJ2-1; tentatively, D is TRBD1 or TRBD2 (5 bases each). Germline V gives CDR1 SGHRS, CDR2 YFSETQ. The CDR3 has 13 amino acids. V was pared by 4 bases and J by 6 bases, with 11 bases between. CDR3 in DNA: TGCGCCAGCAGCCCTGGTGGGACCAATGAGCAGTTCTTC. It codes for CASSPGGTNEQFF. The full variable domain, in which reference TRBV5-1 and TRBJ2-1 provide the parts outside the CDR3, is KAGVTQTPRYLIKTRGQQVTLSCSPISGHRSVSWYQQTPGQGLQFLFEYFSETQRNKGNFPGRFSGRQFSNSRSEMNVSTLELGDSALYLCASSPGGTNEQFFGPGTRLTVL.

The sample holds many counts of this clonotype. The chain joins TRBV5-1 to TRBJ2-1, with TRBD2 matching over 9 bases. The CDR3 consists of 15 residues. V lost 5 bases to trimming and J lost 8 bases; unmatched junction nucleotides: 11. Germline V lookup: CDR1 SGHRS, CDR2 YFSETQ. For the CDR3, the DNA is TGCGCCAGCAGGTATAGCGGGAGCGGGGTAGATGAGCAGTTCTTC. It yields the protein CASRYSGSGVDEQFF.

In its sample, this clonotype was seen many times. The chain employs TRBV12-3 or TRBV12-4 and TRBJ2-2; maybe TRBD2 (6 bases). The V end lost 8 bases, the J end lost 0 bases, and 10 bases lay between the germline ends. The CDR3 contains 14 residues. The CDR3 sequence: CASRGSSNTGELFF. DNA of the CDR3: TGTGCCAGCCGGGGGAGCTCGAACACCGGGGAGCTGTTTTTT.

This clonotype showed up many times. Written as DNA, the CDR3 is TGCAGCGGCCGGGACAGGGTTCCCGGGGAGCTGTTTTTT. Translating it yields CSGRDRVPGELFF. J is TRBJ2-2 and V is TRBV29-1; 9 nucleotides line up with TRBD1. Trimming removed 7 bases from V and 6 bases from J; junction bases left unmatched: 6. CDR1 is SQVTM and CDR2 is ANQGSEA in the germline V gene. The CDR3 length is 13 residues.

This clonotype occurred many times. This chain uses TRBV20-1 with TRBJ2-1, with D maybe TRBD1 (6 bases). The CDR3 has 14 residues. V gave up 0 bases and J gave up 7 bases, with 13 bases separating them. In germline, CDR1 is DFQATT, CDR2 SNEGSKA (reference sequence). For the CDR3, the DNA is TGCAGTGCTAGAGAGTCAGGGGCGCGGAATGAGCAGTTCTTC. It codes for CSARESGARNEQFF.

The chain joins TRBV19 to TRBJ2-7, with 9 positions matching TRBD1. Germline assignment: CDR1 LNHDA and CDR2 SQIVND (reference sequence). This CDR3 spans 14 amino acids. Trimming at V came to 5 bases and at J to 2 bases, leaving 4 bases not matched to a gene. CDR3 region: CASSVGTGTYEQYF. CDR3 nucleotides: TGTGCCAGTAGTGTGGGGACAGGGACCTACGAGCAGTACTTC. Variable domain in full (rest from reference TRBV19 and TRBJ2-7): DGGITQSPKYLFRKEGQNVTLSCEQNLNHDAMYWYRQDPGQGLRLIYYSQIVNDFQKGDIAEGYSVSREKKESFPLTVTSAQKNPTAFYLCASSVGTGTYEQYFGPGTRLTVT.

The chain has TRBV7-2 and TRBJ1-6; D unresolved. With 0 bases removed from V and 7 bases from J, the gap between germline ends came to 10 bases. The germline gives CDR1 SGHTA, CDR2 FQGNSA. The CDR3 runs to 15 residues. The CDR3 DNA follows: TGTGCCAGCAGCTTAGCTCTGGCACTCAATTCACCCCTCCACTTT. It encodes CASSLALALNSPLHF.

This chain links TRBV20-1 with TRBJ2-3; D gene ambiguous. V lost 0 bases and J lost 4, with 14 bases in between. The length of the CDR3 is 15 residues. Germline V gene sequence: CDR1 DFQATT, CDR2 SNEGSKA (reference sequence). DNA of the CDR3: TGCAGTGCTAGAGATAAACTCGCCCTACCAGATACGCAGTATTTT. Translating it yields CSARDKLALPDTQYF.

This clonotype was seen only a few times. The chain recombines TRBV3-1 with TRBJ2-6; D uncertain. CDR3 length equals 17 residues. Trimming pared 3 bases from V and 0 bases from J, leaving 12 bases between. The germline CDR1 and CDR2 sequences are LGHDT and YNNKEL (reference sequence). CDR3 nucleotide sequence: TGTGCCAGCAGCCATCTAACCTTCCACTCTGGGGCCAACGTCCTGACTTTC. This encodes CASSHLTFHSGANVLTF.

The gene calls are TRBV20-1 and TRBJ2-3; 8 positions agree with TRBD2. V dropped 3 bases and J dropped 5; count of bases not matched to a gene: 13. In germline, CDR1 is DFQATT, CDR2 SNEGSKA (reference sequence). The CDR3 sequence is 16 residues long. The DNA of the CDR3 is TGCAGTGCTAGTAGACCGTCAGCGGGAGTTATAGATACGCAGTATTTT. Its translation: CSASRPSAGVIDTQYF.

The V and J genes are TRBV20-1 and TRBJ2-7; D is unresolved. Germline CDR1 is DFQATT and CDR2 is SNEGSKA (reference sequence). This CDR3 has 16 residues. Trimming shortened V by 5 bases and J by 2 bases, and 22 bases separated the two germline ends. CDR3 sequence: CSAVRSRSVSTYEQYF. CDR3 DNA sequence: TGCAGTGCTGTCCGGTCGAGGAGCGTATCTACCTACGAGCAGTACTTC.

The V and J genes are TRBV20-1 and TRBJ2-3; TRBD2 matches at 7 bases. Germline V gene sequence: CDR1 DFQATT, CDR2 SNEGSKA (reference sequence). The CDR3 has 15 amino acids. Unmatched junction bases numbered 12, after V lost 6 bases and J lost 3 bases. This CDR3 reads CSAVDRGGLTDTQYF. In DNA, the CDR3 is TGCAGTGCAGTGGACCGGGGAGGGTTGACAGATACGCAGTATTTT.

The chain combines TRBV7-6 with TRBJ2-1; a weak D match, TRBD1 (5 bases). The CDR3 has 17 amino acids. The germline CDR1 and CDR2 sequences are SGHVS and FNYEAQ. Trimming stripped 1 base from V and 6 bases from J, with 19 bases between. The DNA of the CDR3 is TGTGCCAGCAGCTTAGTCCCGGGTCCTTCTGGGGCCAATGAGCAGTTCTTC. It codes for CASSLVPGPSGANEQFF.

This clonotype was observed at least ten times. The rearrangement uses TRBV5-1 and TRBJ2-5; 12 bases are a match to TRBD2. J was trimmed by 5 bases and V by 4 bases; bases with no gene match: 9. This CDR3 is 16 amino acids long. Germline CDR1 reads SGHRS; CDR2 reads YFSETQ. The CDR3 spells CASSLGLAGSEETQYF. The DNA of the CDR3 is TGCGCCAGCAGCCTAGGACTAGCGGGATCCGAGGAGACCCAGTACTTC.

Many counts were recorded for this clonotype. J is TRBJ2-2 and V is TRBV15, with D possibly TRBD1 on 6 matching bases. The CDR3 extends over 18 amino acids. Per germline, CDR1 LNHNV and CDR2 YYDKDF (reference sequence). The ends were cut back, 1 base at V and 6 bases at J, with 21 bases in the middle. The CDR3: CATSRVAGVYLGAGELFF. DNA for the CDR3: TGTGCCACCAGCAGAGTGGCAGGGGTGTATTTAGGCGCCGGGGAGCTGTTTTTT.

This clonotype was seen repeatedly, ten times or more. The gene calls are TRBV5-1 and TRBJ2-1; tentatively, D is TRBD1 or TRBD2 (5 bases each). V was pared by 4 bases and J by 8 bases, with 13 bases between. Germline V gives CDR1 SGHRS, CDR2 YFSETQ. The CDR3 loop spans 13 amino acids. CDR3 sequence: CASSRGVPDEQFF. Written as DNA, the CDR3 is TGCGCCAGCAGCCGAGGGGTTCCCGATGAGCAGTTCTTC. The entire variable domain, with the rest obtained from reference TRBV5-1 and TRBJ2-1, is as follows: KAGVTQTPRYLIKTRGQQVTLSCSPISGHRSVSWYQQTPGQGLQFLFEYFSETQRNKGNFPGRFSGRQFSNSRSEMNVSTLELGDSALYLCASSRGVPDEQFFGPGTRLTVL.

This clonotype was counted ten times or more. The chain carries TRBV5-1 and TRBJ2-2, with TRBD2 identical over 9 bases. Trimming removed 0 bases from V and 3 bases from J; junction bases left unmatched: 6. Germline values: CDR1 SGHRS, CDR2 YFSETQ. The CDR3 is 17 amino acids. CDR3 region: CASSLVPAGGHTGELFF. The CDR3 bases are TGCGCCAGCAGCTTGGTCCCAGCGGGAGGCCACACCGGGGAGCTGTTTTTT.

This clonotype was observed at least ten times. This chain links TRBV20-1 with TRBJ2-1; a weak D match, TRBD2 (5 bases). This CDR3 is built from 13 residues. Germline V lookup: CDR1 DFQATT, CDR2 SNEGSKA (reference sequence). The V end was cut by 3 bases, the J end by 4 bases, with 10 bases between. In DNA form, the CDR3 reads TGCAGTGCTAGCGGGAAGGGTTACAATGAGCAGTTCTTC. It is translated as CSASGKGYNEQFF.

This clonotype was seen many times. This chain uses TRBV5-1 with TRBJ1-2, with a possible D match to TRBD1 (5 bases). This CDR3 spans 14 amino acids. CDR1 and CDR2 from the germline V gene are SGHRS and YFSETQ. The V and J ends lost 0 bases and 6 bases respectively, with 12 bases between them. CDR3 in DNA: TGCGCCAGCAGCTTGGAGGGGCGGACTCATGGCTACACCTTC. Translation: CASSLEGRTHGYTF. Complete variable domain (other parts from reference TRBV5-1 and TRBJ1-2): KAGVTQTPRYLIKTRGQQVTLSCSPISGHRSVSWYQQTPGQGLQFLFEYFSETQRNKGNFPGRFSGRQFSNSRSEMNVSTLELGDSALYLCASSLEGRTHGYTFGSGTRLTVV.

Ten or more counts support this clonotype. CDR3 protein: CSVQTGRNEQFF. CDR3 coding DNA: TGCAGCGTTCAAACGGGGAGGAATGAGCAGTTCTTC. V usage is TRBV29-1 and J usage is TRBJ2-1; a weak D match, TRBD2 (6 bases). CDR1 and CDR2 (germline): SQVTM, ANQGSEA. CDR3 length: 12 amino acids. Trimming stripped 5 bases from V and 7 bases from J, with 12 bases between.

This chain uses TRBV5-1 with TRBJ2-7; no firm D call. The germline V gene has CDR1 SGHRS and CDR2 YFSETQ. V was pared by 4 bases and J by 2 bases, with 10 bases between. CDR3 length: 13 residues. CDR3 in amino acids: CASSRQQTYEQYF. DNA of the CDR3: TGCGCCAGCAGCCGCCAACAGACCTACGAGCAGTACTTC.

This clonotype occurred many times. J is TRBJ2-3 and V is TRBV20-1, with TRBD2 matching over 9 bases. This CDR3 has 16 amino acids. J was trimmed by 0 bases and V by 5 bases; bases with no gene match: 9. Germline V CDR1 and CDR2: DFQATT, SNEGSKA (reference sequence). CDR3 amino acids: CSAGLAGVGSTDTQYF. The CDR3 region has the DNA TGCAGTGCTGGGTTAGCGGGAGTGGGAAGCACAGATACGCAGTATTTT.

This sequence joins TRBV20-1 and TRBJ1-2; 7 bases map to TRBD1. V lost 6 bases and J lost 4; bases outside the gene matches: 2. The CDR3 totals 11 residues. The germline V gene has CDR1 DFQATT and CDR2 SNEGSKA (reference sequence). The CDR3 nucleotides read TGCAGTGCGGGGACAGTCTATGGCTACACCTTC. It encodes CSAGTVYGYTF.

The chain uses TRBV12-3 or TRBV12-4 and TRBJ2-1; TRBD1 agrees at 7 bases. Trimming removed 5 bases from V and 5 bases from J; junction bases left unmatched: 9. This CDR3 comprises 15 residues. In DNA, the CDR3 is TGTGCCAGCAGTACCGACAGGGTGGCAGACAATGAGCAGTTCTTC. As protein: CASSTDRVADNEQFF.

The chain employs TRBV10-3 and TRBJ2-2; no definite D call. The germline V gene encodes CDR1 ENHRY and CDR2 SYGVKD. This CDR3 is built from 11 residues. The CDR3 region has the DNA TGTGCACTGTCCATAGGCGGGGAGCTGTTTTTT. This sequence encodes CALSIGGELFF.

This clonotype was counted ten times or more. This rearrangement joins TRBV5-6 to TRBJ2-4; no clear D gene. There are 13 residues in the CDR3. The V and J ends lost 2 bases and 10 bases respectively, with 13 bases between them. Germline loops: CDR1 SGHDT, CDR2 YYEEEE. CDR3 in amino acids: CASSFQSFGIQYF. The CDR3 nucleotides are TGTGCCAGCAGCTTTCAATCATTTGGGATTCAGTACTTC.

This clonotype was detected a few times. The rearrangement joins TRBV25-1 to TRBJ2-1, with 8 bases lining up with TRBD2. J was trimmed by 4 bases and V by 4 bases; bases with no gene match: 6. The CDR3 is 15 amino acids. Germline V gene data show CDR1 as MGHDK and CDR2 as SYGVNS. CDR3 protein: CASSGGRPPYNEQFF. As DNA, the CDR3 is TGTGCCAGCAGTGGCGGGAGGCCACCATACAATGAGCAGTTCTTC.

CDR3 nucleotide sequence: TGCGCCAGCAGCGAGGGACCCACGGCCGGGGAGCTGTTTTTT. Its protein is CASSEGPTAGELFF. J is TRBJ2-2 and V is TRBV5-1; D could derive from TRBD1 or TRBD2 (5 bases each). This CDR3 spans 14 amino acids. Germline CDR1 SGHRS, CDR2 YFSETQ. The V gene lost 4 bases and the J gene lost 6 bases, with 13 bases spanning the gap.